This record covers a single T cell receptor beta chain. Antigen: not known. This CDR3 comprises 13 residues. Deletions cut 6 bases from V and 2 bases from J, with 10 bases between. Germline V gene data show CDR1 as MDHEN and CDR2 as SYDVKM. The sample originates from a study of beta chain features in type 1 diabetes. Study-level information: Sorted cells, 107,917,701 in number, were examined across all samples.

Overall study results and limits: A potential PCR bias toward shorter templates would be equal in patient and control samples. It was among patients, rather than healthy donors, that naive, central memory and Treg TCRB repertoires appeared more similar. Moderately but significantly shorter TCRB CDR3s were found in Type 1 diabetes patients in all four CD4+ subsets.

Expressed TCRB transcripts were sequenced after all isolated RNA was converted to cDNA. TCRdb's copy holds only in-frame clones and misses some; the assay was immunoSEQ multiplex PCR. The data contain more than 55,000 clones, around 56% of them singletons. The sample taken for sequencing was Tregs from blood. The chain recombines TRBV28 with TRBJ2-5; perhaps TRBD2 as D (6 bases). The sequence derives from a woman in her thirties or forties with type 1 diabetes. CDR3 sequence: CASSRRDQETQYF. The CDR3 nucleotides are TGTGCCAGCAGCCGGCGGGATCAAGAGACCCAGTACTTC.